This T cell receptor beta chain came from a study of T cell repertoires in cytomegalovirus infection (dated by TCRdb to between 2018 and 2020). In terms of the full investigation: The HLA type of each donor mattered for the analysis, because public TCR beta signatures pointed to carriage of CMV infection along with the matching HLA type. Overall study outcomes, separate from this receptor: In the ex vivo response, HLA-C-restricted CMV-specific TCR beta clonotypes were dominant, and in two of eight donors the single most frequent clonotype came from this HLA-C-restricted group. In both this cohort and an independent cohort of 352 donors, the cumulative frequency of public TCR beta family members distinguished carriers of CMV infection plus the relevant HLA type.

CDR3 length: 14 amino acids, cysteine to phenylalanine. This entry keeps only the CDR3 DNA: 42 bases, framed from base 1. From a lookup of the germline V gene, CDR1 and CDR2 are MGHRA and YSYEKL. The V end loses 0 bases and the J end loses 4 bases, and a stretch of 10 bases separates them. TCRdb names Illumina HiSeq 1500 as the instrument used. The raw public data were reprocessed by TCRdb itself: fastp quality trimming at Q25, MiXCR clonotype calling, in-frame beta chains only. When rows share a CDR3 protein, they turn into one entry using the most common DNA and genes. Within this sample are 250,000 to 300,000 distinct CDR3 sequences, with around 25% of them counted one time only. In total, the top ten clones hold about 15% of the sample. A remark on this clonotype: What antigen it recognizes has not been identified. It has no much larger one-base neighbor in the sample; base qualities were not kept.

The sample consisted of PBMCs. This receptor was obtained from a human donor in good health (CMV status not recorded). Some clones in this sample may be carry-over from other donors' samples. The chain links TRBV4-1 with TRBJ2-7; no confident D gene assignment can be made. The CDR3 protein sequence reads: CASSQDVTSYEQYF. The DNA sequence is TGCGCCAGCAGCCAAGACGTCACTTCATACGAGCAGTACTTC.